The present T cell receptor beta chain was sequenced within a study of CD8+ T cells in alopecia areata. For the study at large: In an open-label trial, patients got 5 to 10 mg tofacitinib twice daily. Findings and limits, study-wide: Scalp sequencing captures resident alphabeta T cells of normal skin too.

The CDR3 consists of 15 residues. CDR1 is SNHLY and CDR2 is FYNNEI in the germline V gene. Trimming cost V 6 bases and J 5 bases; bases outside gene matches: 5. RNA was isolated and reverse transcribed to cDNA, the sequencing template. Clones were read by immunoSEQ multiplex PCR, and TCRdb kept only the in-frame ones, dropping some. The data hold 180,000 or so clones, with less than 75% observed a single time. A remark on this clone: Its antigen is as yet unknown.

This material consisted of CD8+ T cells sorted from blood, taken at week 0. This clonotype was sampled from a human donor with alopecia areata. The chain combines TRBV2 with TRBJ1-5, with 12 bases aligning to TRBD1. CDR3 nucleotide sequence: TGTGCCAGCAGCGCCGGGACAGGGGGCTATCAGCCCCAGCATTTT. Translating it yields CASSAGTGGYQPQHF.